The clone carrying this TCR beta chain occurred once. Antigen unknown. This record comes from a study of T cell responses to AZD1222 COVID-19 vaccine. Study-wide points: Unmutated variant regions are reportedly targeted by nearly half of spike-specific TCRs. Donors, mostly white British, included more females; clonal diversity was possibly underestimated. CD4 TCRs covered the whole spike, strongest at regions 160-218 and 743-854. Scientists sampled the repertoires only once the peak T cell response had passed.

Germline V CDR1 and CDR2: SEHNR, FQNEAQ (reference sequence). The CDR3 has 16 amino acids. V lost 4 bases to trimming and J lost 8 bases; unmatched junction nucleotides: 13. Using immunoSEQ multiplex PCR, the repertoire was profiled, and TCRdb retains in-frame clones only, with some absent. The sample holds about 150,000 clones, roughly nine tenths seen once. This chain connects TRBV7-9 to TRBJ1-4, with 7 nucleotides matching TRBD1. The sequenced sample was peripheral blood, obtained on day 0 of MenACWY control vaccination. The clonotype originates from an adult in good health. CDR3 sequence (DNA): TGTGCCAGCAGCTCAGGAGACAGGGCGTACGGGGAAAAACTGTTTTTT. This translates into CASSSGDRAYGEKLFF. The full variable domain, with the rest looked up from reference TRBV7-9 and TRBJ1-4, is DTGVSQNPRHKITKRGQNVTFRCDPISEHNRLYWYRQTLGQGPEFLTYFQNEAQLEKSRLLSDRFSAERPKGSFSTLEIQRTEQGDSAMYLCASSSGDRAYGEKLFFGSGTQLSVL.